This T cell receptor (beta chain) was recorded in a study of blood T cells in healthy people across ages. The V end lost 0 bases, the J end lost 1 base, and 10 bases lay between the germline ends. The CDR3 is 16 residues long. Germline V gene data show CDR1 as MGHRA and CDR2 as YSYEKL. A second PCR, run for roughly 6 to 11 cycles, used a sample-barcoded 5' primer plus a J-beta primer mix. Every single cDNA molecule received a tag from a template-switch adaptor with 12 random nucleotides. MiXCR, run by TCRdb on the 5' RACE reads, gives a single entry per CDR3 protein. The sample has 600,000 or so distinct CDR3 sequences, around 48% seen once.

The sequence derives from a man older than 75 in good health. J is TRBJ2-4 and V is TRBV4-1, with D perhaps matching TRBD2 (6 bases). Material: blood. The CDR3 DNA is TGCGCCAGCAGCCAAGATGTCCGGGGGGCCAAAAACATTCAGTACTTC. It is translated as CASSQDVRGAKNIQYF.